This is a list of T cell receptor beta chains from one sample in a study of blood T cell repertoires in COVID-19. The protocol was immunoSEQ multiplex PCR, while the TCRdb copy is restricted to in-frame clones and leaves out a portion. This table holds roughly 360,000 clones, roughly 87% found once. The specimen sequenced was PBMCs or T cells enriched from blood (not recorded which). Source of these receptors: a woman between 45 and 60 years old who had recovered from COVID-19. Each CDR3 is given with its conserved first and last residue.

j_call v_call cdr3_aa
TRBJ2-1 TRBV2 CASSGLGSYNEQFF
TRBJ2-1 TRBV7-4 CASSPTSGSSYNEQFF
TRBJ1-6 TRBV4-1 CASSLVSSSSYNSPLHF
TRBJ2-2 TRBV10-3 CAITRTGVTNTGELFF
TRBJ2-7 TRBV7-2 CASSGGALRYEQYF
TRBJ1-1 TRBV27 CASSLSSFGTEAFF
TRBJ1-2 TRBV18 CASSPPELQGYGYTF
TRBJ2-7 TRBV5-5 CASSLWDRGPDEQYF
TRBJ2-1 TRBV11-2 CASSLTSVGEQFF
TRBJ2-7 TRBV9 CASSVDSGSSGEQYF
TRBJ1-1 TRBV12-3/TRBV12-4 CASSSTGATEAFF
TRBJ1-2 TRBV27 CASSGQDRGFYGYTF
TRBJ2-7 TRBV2 CASRETSGGLYFF
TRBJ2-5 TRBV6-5 CASSYFSGEETQYF
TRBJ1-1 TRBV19 CASSFLMNTEAFF
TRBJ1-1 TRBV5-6 CASTPTGTNTEAFF
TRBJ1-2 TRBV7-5 CARSHSTGKEYGYTF
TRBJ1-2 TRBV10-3 CAISDDYGYTF
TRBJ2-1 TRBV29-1 CSVELAGVYNEQFF
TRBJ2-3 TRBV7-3 CASSAQGGGGAVDTQYF
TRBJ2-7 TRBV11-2 CASSLEAGPGYEQYF
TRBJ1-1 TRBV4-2 CASSQLDRLDMNTEAFF
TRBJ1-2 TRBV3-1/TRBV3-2 CASSHGNRGANYGYTF
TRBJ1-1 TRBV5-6 CASSPILNGNTEAFF
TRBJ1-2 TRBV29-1 CSVESREDYGYTF
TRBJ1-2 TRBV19 CASSMRTGQTGYTF
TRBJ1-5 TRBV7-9 CASSLGDKSNQPQHF
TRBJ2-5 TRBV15 CATSSGLRGQLQETQYF
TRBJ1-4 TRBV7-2 CASSFGTGGVEKLFF
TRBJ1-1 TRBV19 CASSIRRQNTEAFF
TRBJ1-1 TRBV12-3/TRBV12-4 CASSTGYTEAFF
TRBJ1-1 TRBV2 CASRATGPTEAFF
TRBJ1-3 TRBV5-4 CASSLAGSNSGNTIYF
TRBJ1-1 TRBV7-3 CASSQSPGGNTEAFF
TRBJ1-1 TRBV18 CASSPPGTHTEAFF
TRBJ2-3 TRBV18 CASSPKQGSTDTQYF
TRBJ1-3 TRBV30 CAGRGYSGNTIYF
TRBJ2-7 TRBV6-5 CASSYPGTGTSHEQYF
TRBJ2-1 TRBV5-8 CASSFGTAIYNEQFF
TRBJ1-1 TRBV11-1 CASSPSPGSNTEAFF
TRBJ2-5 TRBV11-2 CASSSRQTRAQETQYF
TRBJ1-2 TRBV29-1 CSVGRGEYGYTF